One sample yielded the 25 T cell receptor beta chains listed below, sequenced in a study of T cells after yellow fever vaccination. Each CDR3 protein is one row after TCRdb ran MiXCR on the 5' RACE reads. This sample has roughly 350,000 distinct CDR3 sequences, with 4.1% found just once. The material sequenced was PBMCs, taken 5 days after the yellow fever booster vaccination. These receptors were taken from a young man who received the YFV17D yellow fever vaccine.

This clonotype occurred many times. The chain links TRBV5-1 to TRBJ1-1; D is possibly TRBD1 (5 bases). Trimming took off 6 bases at V and 0 bases at J, with 9 bases between the two ends. The CDR3 has 13 residues. In germline, CDR1 is SGHRS, CDR2 YFSETQ. The CDR3 spells CASTGDMNTEAFF. CDR3 coding DNA: TGCGCCAGCACGGGGGATATGAACACTGAAGCTTTCTTT.

This clonotype has just a few counts. The rearrangement joins TRBV20-1 to TRBJ2-5, with D possibly matching TRBD2 (6 bases). The V and J ends lost 4 bases and 7 bases respectively, with 7 bases between them. This CDR3 has 10 residues. Germline CDR1 and CDR2: DFQATT and SNEGSKA (reference sequence). DNA for the CDR3: TGCAGTGCTAAGGAGGGGACCCAGTACTTC. This sequence encodes CSAKEGTQYF.

This rearrangement joins TRBV2 to TRBJ2-3; D remains ambiguous. The CDR3 is 13 amino acids. The ends were cut back, 0 bases at V and 2 bases at J, with 3 bases in the middle. From germline, CDR1 is SNHLY and CDR2 FYNNEI. The CDR3 reads CASSEATTDTQYF. DNA of the CDR3: TGTGCCAGCAGTGAAGCCACCACAGATACGCAGTATTTT.

The V and J genes are TRBV24-1 and TRBJ2-2; 7 positions match TRBD1. V was clipped by 7 bases and J by 2 bases; unmatched bases: 6. The CDR3 is 15 amino acids. CDR1 is KGHDR, CDR2 SFDVKD, per germline. CDR3 loop: CATSRDRANTGELFF. CDR3 DNA sequence: TGTGCCACCAGCCGGGACAGAGCTAACACCGGGGAGCTGTTTTTT.

The chain has TRBV9 and TRBJ2-1; D could derive from TRBD1 or TRBD2 (5 bases each). The CDR3 is 16 residues long. The V gene lost 0 bases and the J gene lost 3 bases, with 13 bases spanning the gap. The germline V gene encodes CDR1 SGDLS and CDR2 YYNGEE. The CDR3 nucleotides read TGTGCCAGCAGCGTAGTCCCGGGGCTAAACTACAATGAGCAGTTCTTC. Translation gives CASSVVPGLNYNEQFF.

The chain combines TRBV5-6 with TRBJ2-2, with TRBD2 as a possible D gene (6 bases). Germline loops: CDR1 SGHDT, CDR2 YYEEEE. This CDR3 has 14 amino acids. The V end was cut by 4 bases, the J end by 6 bases, with 13 bases between. CDR3 loop: CASSKDPGAGELFF. The CDR3, as DNA: TGTGCCAGCAGCAAGGACCCGGGGGCCGGGGAGCTGTTTTTT.

The V call is TRBV19, the J call TRBJ2-4; 9 bases fit TRBD1. CDR3 length: 14 amino acids. V shed 1 base, J shed 8 bases, and the junction held 3 bases outside the gene matches. Germline CDR1 is LNHDA and CDR2 is SQIVND (reference sequence). In DNA form, the CDR3 reads TGTGCCAGTAGTATAGGAGGGGACAGGGACATTCAGTACTTC. It codes for CASSIGGDRDIQYF.

This clonotype has a handful of counts. The chain employs TRBV27 and TRBJ2-1, with D maybe TRBD1 (6 bases). Per the germline V gene, CDR1 is MNHEY and CDR2 is SMNVEV (reference sequence). V was cut by 3 bases and J by 1 base, with 10 bases left in between. The CDR3 extends over 15 amino acids. CDR3 sequence reads: CASSFLQGSYNEQFF. For the CDR3, the DNA is TGTGCCAGCAGTTTTTTACAGGGATCCTACAATGAGCAGTTCTTC.

This clonotype appeared many times. This rearrangement joins TRBV7-9 to TRBJ1-1; TRBD1 is a possible D gene (5 bases). CDR1 and CDR2 from the germline V gene are SEHNR and FQNEAQ (reference sequence). CDR3 length: 14 residues. Trimming removed 5 bases at V and 1 base at J, with 11 bases between. The DNA of the CDR3 is TGTGCCAGCAGCCCGGGACGAAGGAACACTGAAGCTTTCTTT. This encodes CASSPGRRNTEAFF.

This chain uses TRBV7-3 with TRBJ2-3; 12 bases agree with TRBD2. V was clipped by 1 base and J by 6 bases; unmatched bases: 2. This CDR3 spans 15 amino acids. Per germline, CDR1 SGHTA and CDR2 FQGTGA. The DNA of the CDR3 is TGTGCCAGCAGCTTAATCGGGACTAGCGGGGATACGCAGTATTTT. This sequence encodes CASSLIGTSGDTQYF. Full variable domain (remainder filled in from reference TRBV7-3 and TRBJ2-3): GAGVSQTPSNKVTEKGKYVELRCDPISGHTALYWYRQSLGQGPEFLIYFQGTGAADDSGLPNDRFFAVRPEGSVSTLKIQRTERGDSAVYLCASSLIGTSGDTQYFGPGTRLTVL.

Ten or more counts support this clonotype. The chain carries TRBV18 and TRBJ2-7, with D perhaps given as TRBD1 or TRBD2 (5 bases each). The V gene lost 5 bases and the J gene lost 2 bases, with 10 bases spanning the gap. CDR3 length equals 13 residues. Germline loops: CDR1 KGHSH, CDR2 LQKENI. CDR3 loop: CASSFGAAYEQYV. The DNA of the CDR3 is TGTGCCAGCTCATTCGGGGCGGCCTACGAGCAGTACGTC.

This clonotype was detected a few times. This chain joins TRBV10-3 and TRBJ1-4; a possible D gene is TRBD1 (6 bases). Trimming removed 10 bases from V and 8 bases from J, with 17 bases in between. This CDR3 contains 13 residues. Germline V CDR1 and CDR2: ENHRY, SYGVKD. The CDR3: CATTYRVREKLFF. The DNA of the CDR3 is TGTGCCACAACGTACAGGGTTCGGGAAAAACTGTTTTTT.

A few counts support this clonotype. V is TRBV20-1 and J is TRBJ2-1; TRBD2 agrees at 8 bases. Trimming removed 0 bases from V and 2 bases from J; junction bases left unmatched: 3. CDR3 length equals 15 residues. Germline V gene lookup returns CDR1 DFQATT and CDR2 SNEGSKA (reference sequence). CDR3 bases: TGCAGTGCTAGAGATAGGGGACTAGCCTACAATGAGCAGTTCTTC. Protein product: CSARDRGLAYNEQFF.

There are a few counts of this clonotype. The CDR3 protein is CSVRGARQGASTEAFF. In DNA form, the CDR3 reads TGCAGCGTCCGGGGGGCAAGACAGGGGGCGAGCACTGAAGCTTTCTTT. The chain is built from TRBV29-1 and TRBJ1-1, with TRBD1 matching over 10 bases. The trim removed 6 bases at V and 4 bases at J, leaving 14 bases unmatched. CDR3 length: 16 amino acids. Looked up from germline, CDR1 is SQVTM and CDR2 is ANQGSEA. Looking up the rest from reference TRBV29-1 and TRBJ1-1 gives the full variable domain: SAVISQKPSRDICQRGTSLTIQCQVDSQVTMMFWYRQQPGQSLTLIATANQGSEATYESGFVIDKFPISRPNLTFSTLTVSNMSPEDSSIYLCSVRGARQGASTEAFFGQGTRLTVV.

The V call is TRBV11-3, the J call TRBJ2-4; 11 bases fit TRBD2. V was clipped by 5 bases and J by 2 bases; unmatched bases: 11. Germline V gene sequence: CDR1 SGHNT, CDR2 YENEEA. This CDR3 is 18 amino acids long. This chain's CDR3 is CASSTHLAGGRTKNIQYF. In DNA, the CDR3 is TGTGCCAGCAGCACCCACTTAGCGGGGGGGCGGACCAAAAACATTCAGTACTTC.

This clonotype has only a few counts. This chain joins TRBV4-1 and TRBJ1-5, with D possibly TRBD1 on 5 matching bases. Trimming took off 3 bases at V and 2 bases at J, with 14 bases between the two ends. Germline CDR1 and CDR2: MGHRA and YSYEKL. CDR3 size: 16 residues. In DNA, the CDR3 is TGCGCCAGCAGCCAGGGGGGAGGGCTGGGCAATCAGCCCCAGCATTTT. Translation: CASSQGGGLGNQPQHF.

This clonotype was detected a few times. V usage is TRBV7-2 and J usage is TRBJ2-2, with D perhaps given as TRBD1 or TRBD2 (5 bases each). This CDR3 is 13 amino acids long. From germline, CDR1 is SGHTA and CDR2 FQGNSA. V lost 6 bases to trimming and J lost 4 bases, with 9 bases between them. CDR3 protein: CASRERGTGELFF. Written as DNA, the CDR3 is TGTGCCAGCAGGGAGAGGGGCACCGGGGAGCTGTTTTTT.

The rearrangement uses TRBV10-1 and TRBJ2-7; 8 bases match TRBD1. With V trimmed by 3 bases and J by 0 bases, 10 bases remained unmatched. The CDR3 sequence is 17 residues long. Germline assignment: CDR1 WNHNN and CDR2 SYGVQD (reference sequence). CDR3 DNA sequence: TGCGCCAGCAGTGAAGGGGGGACAGGCGAAATCTCCTACGAGCAGTACTTC. Its translation is CASSEGGTGEISYEQYF.

This clonotype was detected only a few times. At one end, the junction sequence differs from germline, possibly due to a read error. J is TRBJ2-5 and V is TRBV7-7, with D possibly matching TRBD1 (6 bases). The CDR3 consists of 15 residues. Germline CDR1 SSHAT, CDR2 FNYEAQ (reference sequence). CDR3 nucleotides: TGTGCTAGCAGCTTCGGTCGACAGGCCCAAGAGACCCAGTACTTC. This codes for CASSFGRQAQETQYF. The full variable domain, completed using reference TRBV7-7 and TRBJ2-5, is GAGVSQSPRYKVTKRGQDVTLRCDPISSHATLYWYQQALGQGPEFLTYFNYEAQPDKSGLPSDRFSAERPEGSISTLTIQRTEQRDSAMYRCASSFGRQAQETQYFGPGTRLLVL.

The chain recombines TRBV20-1 with TRBJ2-3; 11 positions match TRBD2. V was clipped by 2 bases and J by 3 bases; unmatched bases: 13. Germline loops: CDR1 DFQATT, CDR2 SNEGSKA (reference sequence). The CDR3 totals 18 residues. CDR3 in amino acids: CSARRPLAGAWGTDTQYF. The CDR3 DNA reads as TGCAGTGCTAGACGCCCACTAGCGGGGGCCTGGGGAACAGATACGCAGTATTTT.

The V gene is TRBV4-1, the J gene TRBJ2-1; tentative D call: TRBD1 (5 bases). CDR1 MGHRA and CDR2 YSYEKL come from the germline V gene. This CDR3 comprises 13 residues. Trimming took 4 bases from V and 8 from J, leaving 12 bases between them. The CDR3 bases are TGCGCCAGCAGCCCAGAAGGGGTTTATGAGCAGTTCTTC. Translation: CASSPEGVYEQFF.

Many counts were recorded for this clonotype. This rearrangement joins TRBV7-9 to TRBJ1-1; no clear D. The V gene lost 1 base and the J gene lost 5 bases, with 11 bases spanning the gap. CDR3 length equals 14 residues. Germline V gives CDR1 SEHNR, CDR2 FQNEAQ (reference sequence). CDR3 sequence reads: CASSLDPVGTEAFF. The DNA for the CDR3 is TGTGCCAGCAGCTTAGATCCCGTAGGGACTGAAGCTTTCTTT. Variable domain in full (rest from reference TRBV7-9 and TRBJ1-1): DTGVSQNPRHKITKRGQNVTFRCDPISEHNRLYWYRQTLGQGPEFLTYFQNEAQLEKSRLLSDRFSAERPKGSFSTLEIQRTEQGDSAMYLCASSLDPVGTEAFFGQGTRLTVV.

This clonotype was recorded a few times. The genes are TRBV6-1 and TRBJ1-5; 9 bases map to TRBD1. CDR1 is MNHNS and CDR2 is SASEGT in the germline V gene. This CDR3 region has 14 residues. J was trimmed by 2 bases and V by 11 bases; bases with no gene match: 7. CDR3 sequence: CAAGWTGGNQPQHF. Here the CDR3 DNA reads TGTGCCGCCGGGTGGACAGGGGGCAATCAGCCCCAGCATTTT.

This clonotype was recorded a few times. This chain joins TRBV7-9 and TRBJ2-2; D gene unclear. CDR3 length equals 13 residues. Germline-derived CDR1 and CDR2 are SEHNR and FQNEAQ (reference sequence). V lost 3 bases to trimming and J lost 3 bases, with 5 bases between them. The CDR3 here is CASSFWDTGELFF. For the CDR3, the DNA is TGTGCCAGCAGCTTTTGGGACACCGGGGAGCTGTTTTTT.

The J gene is TRBJ1-1, the V gene TRBV5-1; D possibly corresponds to TRBD1 (6 bases). V shed 1 base and J shed 11 bases, with 15 bases lying between them. Germline CDR1 reads SGHRS; CDR2 reads YFSETQ. The CDR3 extends over 13 amino acids. The CDR3 spells CASSLILGGGAFF. The CDR3 DNA sequence: TGCGCCAGCAGCTTGATTTTAGGGGGAGGGGCTTTCTTT.